The rows below give T cell receptor beta chains drawn from one sample of a study of blood T cells in healthy people across ages. Via MiXCR, TCRdb re-called the 5' RACE reads, giving one row per CDR3 protein. The table includes roughly 680,000 distinct CDR3 sequences, approximately 52% detected once. The sample taken for sequencing was blood. The receptors were sampled from a woman aged 80 or over in good health. Each CDR3 is given with its conserved first and last residue. Each record gives: clone size, V gene, D gene, J gene, CDR3 DNA, CDR3 protein. D genes are given only for firm matches. Not every row has a clone size; where given, it reads once, few, many or a size class.

clone_size: many; v_call: TRBV18; d_call: TRBD1; j_call: TRBJ1-2; cdr3_nt: TGTGCCAGCTCATCGACCGGGACAGACGGCTATGGCTACACCTTC; cdr3_aa: CASSSTGTDGYGYTF
clone_size: -; v_call: TRBV20-1; d_call: -; j_call: TRBJ2-7; cdr3_nt: TGCAGTGCTAGAGGTGAAGGAAAATCCTACGAGCAGTACTTC; cdr3_aa: CSARGEGKSYEQYF
clone_size: -; v_call: TRBV7-3; d_call: -; j_call: TRBJ2-1; cdr3_nt: TGTGCCAGCGGGGATACTACAGGGACGGTTATCGATGAGCAGTTCTTC; cdr3_aa: CASGDTTGTVIDEQFF
clone_size: few; v_call: TRBV20-1; d_call: TRBD1; j_call: TRBJ1-2; cdr3_nt: TGCAGTGCCCAGGGGGCGGGCTATGGCTACACCTTC; cdr3_aa: CSAQGAGYGYTF
clone_size: many; v_call: TRBV20-1; d_call: TRBD1; j_call: TRBJ2-7; cdr3_nt: TGCAGTGCTCCAGGACAGGGGGACATCCACGAGCAGTACTTC; cdr3_aa: CSAPGQGDIHEQYF
clone_size: -; v_call: TRBV10-3; d_call: -; j_call: TRBJ2-1; cdr3_nt: TGTGCCATCAGTGAGAAGGGCTACCCTACTAATGAGCAGTTCTTC; cdr3_aa: CAISEKGYPTNEQFF
clone_size: -; v_call: TRBV3-1; d_call: -; j_call: TRBJ1-2; cdr3_nt: TGTGCCAGCAGCCAAGATCGTGGGGCCCGGGGCTACACCTTC; cdr3_aa: CASSQDRGARGYTF
clone_size: many; v_call: TRBV13; d_call: -; j_call: TRBJ1-2; cdr3_nt: TGTGCCAGCAGCGCCCCAAATGAGGGTGATTATGGCTACACCTTC; cdr3_aa: CASSAPNEGDYGYTF
clone_size: once; v_call: TRBV6-5; d_call: -; j_call: TRBJ1-2; cdr3_nt: TGTGCCAGCAGTTATGGACAGCTTGGGGGCTACACCTTC; cdr3_aa: CASSYGQLGGYTF
clone_size: many; v_call: TRBV20-1; d_call: TRBD2; j_call: TRBJ2-5; cdr3_nt: TGCAGTGCAAAAGGGACTAGCGAACAAGAGACCCAGTACTTC; cdr3_aa: CSAKGTSEQETQYF
clone_size: few; v_call: TRBV6-5; d_call: -; j_call: TRBJ2-5; cdr3_nt: TGTGCCAGCAGTTACTCGCGGCGAGAAGAGACCCAGTACTTC; cdr3_aa: CASSYSRREETQYF
clone_size: few; v_call: TRBV5-1; d_call: -; j_call: TRBJ2-3; cdr3_nt: TGCGCCAGCAGATCCCCTCAACCCGACAGTGATACGCAGTATTTT; cdr3_aa: CASRSPQPDSDTQYF
clone_size: -; v_call: TRBV20-1; d_call: -; j_call: TRBJ2-7; cdr3_nt: TGCAGTGCTAGGGATTGGGAGAGGGGGGAAACCTACGAGCAGTACTTC; cdr3_aa: CSARDWERGETYEQYF
clone_size: -; v_call: TRBV6-5; d_call: -; j_call: TRBJ2-1; cdr3_nt: TGTGCCAGCAGTACGGGGTTGTCGTACAATGAGCAGTTCTTC; cdr3_aa: CASSTGLSYNEQFF
clone_size: -; v_call: TRBV12-3/TRBV12-4; d_call: TRBD2; j_call: TRBJ2-7; cdr3_nt: TGTGCCAGCAGACCTCGTGGGCTAGCGGAATCCTACTCCTACGAGCAGTACTTC; cdr3_aa: CASRPRGLAESYSYEQYF
clone_size: -; v_call: TRBV14; d_call: TRBD2; j_call: TRBJ2-1; cdr3_nt: TGTGCCAGCAGCCTACTTGGGGCGGGGGCCTACAATGAGCAGTTCTTC; cdr3_aa: CASSLLGAGAYNEQFF
clone_size: few; v_call: TRBV12-3/TRBV12-4; d_call: -; j_call: TRBJ1-1; cdr3_nt: TGTGCCAGCAGTTTACGTGTGGGGAACACTGAAGCTTTCTTT; cdr3_aa: CASSLRVGNTEAFF
clone_size: few; v_call: TRBV18; d_call: -; j_call: TRBJ1-1; cdr3_nt: TGTGCCAGCTCACCACCGATAGGGGGACAGAACACTGAAGCTTTCTTT; cdr3_aa: CASSPPIGGQNTEAFF
clone_size: -; v_call: TRBV20-1; d_call: -; j_call: TRBJ2-3; cdr3_nt: TGCAGTGCTAGAAATCCCGATGTGGCGCAGTATTTT; cdr3_aa: CSARNPDVAQYF
clone_size: -; v_call: TRBV29-1; d_call: TRBD2; j_call: TRBJ2-5; cdr3_nt: TGCAGCGTTCGGGCGGGACTAGCGTCCTCAGAGACCCAGTACTTC; cdr3_aa: CSVRAGLASSETQYF
clone_size: -; v_call: TRBV7-2; d_call: -; j_call: TRBJ2-2; cdr3_nt: TGTGCCAGCAGCTTAGCCGGGCAGGGAGACACCGGGGAGCTGTTTTTT; cdr3_aa: CASSLAGQGDTGELFF
clone_size: -; v_call: TRBV4-1; d_call: TRBD1; j_call: TRBJ2-2; cdr3_nt: TGCGCCAGCAGCCAACCGGGACAGGACACCGGGGAGCTGTTTTTT; cdr3_aa: CASSQPGQDTGELFF
clone_size: -; v_call: TRBV20-1; d_call: -; j_call: TRBJ2-4; cdr3_nt: TGCAGTGCTAGGTGGGACTTGGGCGGCATTCAGTACTTC; cdr3_aa: CSARWDLGGIQYF
clone_size: -; v_call: TRBV29-1; d_call: TRBD2; j_call: TRBJ2-4; cdr3_nt: TGCAGCGCATTAGCGGGAGAGGACATTCAGTACTTC; cdr3_aa: CSALAGEDIQYF
clone_size: many; v_call: TRBV5-1; d_call: TRBD1; j_call: TRBJ2-5; cdr3_nt: TGCGCCAGCAGCTTGTCTCCGGGACAGGAGACCCAGTACTTC; cdr3_aa: CASSLSPGQETQYF